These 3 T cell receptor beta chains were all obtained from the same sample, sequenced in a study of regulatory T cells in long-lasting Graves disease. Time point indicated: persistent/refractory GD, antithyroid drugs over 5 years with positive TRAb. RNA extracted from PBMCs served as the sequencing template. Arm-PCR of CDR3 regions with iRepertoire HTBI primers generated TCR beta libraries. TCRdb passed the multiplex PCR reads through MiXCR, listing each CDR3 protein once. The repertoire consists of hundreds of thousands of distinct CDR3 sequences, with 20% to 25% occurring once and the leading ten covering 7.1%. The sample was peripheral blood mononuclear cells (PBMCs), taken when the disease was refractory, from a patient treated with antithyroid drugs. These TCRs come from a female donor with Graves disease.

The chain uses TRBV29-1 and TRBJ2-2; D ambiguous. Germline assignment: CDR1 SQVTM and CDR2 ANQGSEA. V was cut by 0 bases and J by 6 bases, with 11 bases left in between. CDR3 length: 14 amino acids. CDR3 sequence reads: CSVEDGLPAGELFF. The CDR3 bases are TGCAGCGTTGAAGATGGCCTCCCGGCCGGGGAGCTGTTTTTT.

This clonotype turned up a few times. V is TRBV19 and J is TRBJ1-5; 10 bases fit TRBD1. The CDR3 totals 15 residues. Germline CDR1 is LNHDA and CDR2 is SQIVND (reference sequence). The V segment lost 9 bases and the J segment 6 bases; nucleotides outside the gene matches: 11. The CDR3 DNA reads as TGTGCCAGCTCCGGACAGGGGGAGGTAGGTCAGCCCCAGCATTTT. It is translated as CASSGQGEVGQPQHF.

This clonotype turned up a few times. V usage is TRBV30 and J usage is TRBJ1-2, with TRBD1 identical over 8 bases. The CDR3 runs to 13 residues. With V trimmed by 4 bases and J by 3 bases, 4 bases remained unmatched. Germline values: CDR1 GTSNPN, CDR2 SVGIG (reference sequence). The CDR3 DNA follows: TGTGCCTGGACCTCGGACAGGGACTATGGCTACACCTTC. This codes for CAWTSDRDYGYTF.